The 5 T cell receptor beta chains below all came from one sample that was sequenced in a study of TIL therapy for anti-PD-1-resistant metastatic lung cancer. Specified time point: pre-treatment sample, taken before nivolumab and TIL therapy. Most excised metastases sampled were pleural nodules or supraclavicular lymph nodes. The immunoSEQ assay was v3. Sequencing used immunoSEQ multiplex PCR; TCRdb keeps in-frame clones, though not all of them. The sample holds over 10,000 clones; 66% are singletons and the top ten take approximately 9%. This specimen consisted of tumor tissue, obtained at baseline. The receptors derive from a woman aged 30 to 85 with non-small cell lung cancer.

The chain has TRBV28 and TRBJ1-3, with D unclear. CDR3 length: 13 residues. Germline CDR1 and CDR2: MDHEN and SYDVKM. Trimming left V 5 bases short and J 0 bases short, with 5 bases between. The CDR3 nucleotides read TGTGCCAGCAGTGGGAGCTCTGGAAACACCATATATTTT. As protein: CASSGSSGNTIYF.

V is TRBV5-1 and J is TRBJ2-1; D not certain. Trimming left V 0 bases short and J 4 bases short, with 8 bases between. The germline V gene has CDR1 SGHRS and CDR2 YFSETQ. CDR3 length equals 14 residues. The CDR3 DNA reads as TGCGCCAGCAGCTTGGATCAGGTATACAATGAGCAGTTCTTC. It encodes CASSLDQVYNEQFF.

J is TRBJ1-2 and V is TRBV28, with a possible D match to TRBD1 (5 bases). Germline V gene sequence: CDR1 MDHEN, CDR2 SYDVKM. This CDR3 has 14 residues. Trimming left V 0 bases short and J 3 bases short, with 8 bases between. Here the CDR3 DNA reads TGTGCCAGCAGTTTATGGACAGACCACTATGGCTACACCTTC. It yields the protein CASSLWTDHYGYTF.

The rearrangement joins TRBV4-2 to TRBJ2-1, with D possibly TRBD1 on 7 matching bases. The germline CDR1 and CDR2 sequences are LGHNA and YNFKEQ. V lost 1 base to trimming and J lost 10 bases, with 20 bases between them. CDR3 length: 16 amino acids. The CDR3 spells CASSQVAGQSQMEQFF. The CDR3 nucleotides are TGTGCCAGCAGCCAAGTGGCGGGACAGTCCCAAATGGAGCAGTTCTTC.

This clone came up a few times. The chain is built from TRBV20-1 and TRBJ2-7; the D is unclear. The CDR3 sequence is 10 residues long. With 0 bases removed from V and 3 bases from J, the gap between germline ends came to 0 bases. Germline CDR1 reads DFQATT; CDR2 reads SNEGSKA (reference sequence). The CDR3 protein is CSARDYEQYF. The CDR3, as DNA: TGCAGTGCTAGAGACTACGAGCAGTACTTC.